The 20 T cell receptor beta chains given below trace back to one sample, sequenced in a study of T cells in women clearing cervical HPV infection. Generated by immunoSEQ multiplex PCR, the TCRdb table keeps only in-frame clones and is missing some. The sample data list roughly 30,000 clones. Source material: blood buffy coat. The receptors come from a woman between 18 and 70 years old with a cervical HPV16 infection that either progressed to CIN3+ or cleared (not recorded which).

The CDR3 DNA, read in part, is TGCAGTGCTAAGATGGACAGGGGCCTCGGGTACACTGAA. Residues: CSAKMDRGLGYTE. The whole CDR3 reads CSAKMDRGLGYTEAFF. The chain employs TRBV20-1 and TRBJ1-1; 9 bases are a match to TRBD1. Sequencing ends 3 residues short of the CDR3 end; the germline J gene provides the rest. The germline CDR1 and CDR2 sequences are DFQATT and SNEGSKA (reference sequence). The CDR3 length is 16 residues. V shed 4 bases and J 3 bases; nucleotides not matched to a gene: 12.

A word on this clone: The missing CDR3 end, 3 residues past where the read stops, is filled in from the germline J gene. The rearrangement links TRBV2 to TRBJ2-1; the match to TRBD1 covers 9 bases. CDR3 length: 15 residues. Germline CDR1 reads SNHLY; CDR2 reads FYNNEI. With 5 bases clipped from V and 6 bases from J, the junction kept 8 bases outside the gene matches. CDR3 in amino acids: CASSRDRERGNEQFF. The sequenced part of the CDR3 DNA is TGTGCCAGCAGTAGGGACAGGGAGCGGGGCAATGAG.

The CDR3 is CASSVRDENIQYF. The CDR3 bases that were read are TGTGCCAGCAGCGTCAGGGATGAAAACATT. The chain has TRBV14 and TRBJ2-4; the D gene is possibly TRBD1 (5 bases). The CDR3 end lies 3 residues beyond the end of the read and is filled in from the germline J gene. Per the germline V gene, CDR1 is SGHDN and CDR2 is FVKESK. The V end was cut by 5 bases, the J end by 5 bases, with 10 bases between. The CDR3 is 13 amino acids.

For this clone: The CDR3 end falls 3 residues outside the read, so it is completed with the germline J gene. This chain joins TRBV5-5 and TRBJ2-1; 9 bases map to TRBD1. V lost 6 bases, J lost 4 bases, and 8 bases stayed unmatched. The germline V gene has CDR1 SGHKS and CDR2 YYEKEE (reference sequence). The CDR3 extends over 15 amino acids. The CDR3 loop reads CASTDPGTGYNEQFF. Partial CDR3 DNA: TGTGCCAGCACCGACCCTGGGACAGGGTACAATGAG.

Points on this clone: Sequencing ends 3 residues short of the CDR3 end; the germline J gene provides the rest. The chain recombines TRBV19 with TRBJ1-5; D uncertain. Germline values: CDR1 LNHDA, CDR2 SQIVND (reference sequence). The CDR3 totals 13 residues. Trimming pared 1 base from V and 6 bases from J, leaving 7 bases between. This CDR3 is CASSIGARQPQHF. Incomplete CDR3 DNA: TGTGCCAGTAGTATAGGGGCCCGTCAGCCC. Supplemented by reference TRBV19 and TRBJ1-5, the full variable domain reads DGGITQSPKYLFRKEGQNVTLSCEQNLNHDAMYWYRQDPGQGLRLIYYSQIVNDFQKGDIAEGYSVSREKKESFPLTVTSAQKNPTAFYLCASSIGARQPQHFGDGTRLSIL.

A note on this clone: The read ends 3 residues early relative to the CDR3; the germline J gene fills the gap. V and J are TRBV18 and TRBJ2-2, with a possible D match to TRBD2 (6 bases). The V gene's germline CDR1 is KGHSH and CDR2 LQKENI. V lost 3 bases, J lost 7 bases, and 12 bases lay in between. The CDR3 extends over 14 amino acids. The CDR3 DNA, read in part, is TGTGCCAGCTCACCGCAGCGGGCTAGCGGGGAG. This codes for CASSPQRASGE. The full CDR3 protein is CASSPQRASGELFF.

Details on this clone: The read ends 3 residues before the CDR3 terminus; that terminus is restored from the germline J gene. The J gene is TRBJ1-6, the V gene TRBV5-6; tentative D call: TRBD1 (5 bases). CDR3 length: 13 residues. V lost 6 bases and J lost 5, with 9 bases in between. In germline, CDR1 is SGHDT, CDR2 YYEEEE. CDR3 DNA (partial): TGTGCCAGCACAAGACAGCATAATTCACCC. Its translation: CASTRQHNSP. The complete CDR3 reads CASTRQHNSPLHF.

On this clone itself: Coverage ceases 3 residues before the CDR3 finishes, and the germline J gene fills in the end. The chain links TRBV7-3 to TRBJ1-5; 7 positions match TRBD1. CDR3 size: 18 residues. The trim removed 2 bases at V and 0 bases at J, leaving 10 bases unmatched. Germline CDR1 reads SGHTA; CDR2 reads FQGTGA. Incomplete CDR3 DNA: TGTGCCAGCAGCTTATACTGGGGACAGTTTCTTAGCAATCAGCCC. It specifies CASSLYWGQFLSNQP. The complete CDR3 sequence is CASSLYWGQFLSNQPQHF. The whole variable domain, filled in from reference TRBV7-3 and TRBJ1-5, reads GAGVSQTPSNKVTEKGKYVELRCDPISGHTALYWYRQSLGQGPEFLIYFQGTGAADDSGLPNDRFFAVRPEGSVSTLKIQRTERGDSAVYLCASSLYWGQFLSNQPQHFGDGTRLSIL.

As to this clone: The CDR3 extends 3 residues past the end of the read, so its final part is completed from the germline J gene. The V call is TRBV7-2, the J call TRBJ2-1; 9 bases are shared with TRBD2. Germline V lookup: CDR1 SGHTA, CDR2 FQGNSA. The J segment lost 6 bases and the V segment lost 6 bases, leaving 9 bases of the junction unmatched. There are 15 residues in the CDR3. CDR3 bases read: TGTGCCAGCAGGAGTATGGGACTAGCAGGCAATGAG. Amino acids: CASRSMGLAGNE. The entire CDR3 is CASRSMGLAGNEQFF.

With regard to this clone: The DNA ends 3 residues before the CDR3 does, and the rest of the CDR3 is filled in from the germline J gene. This chain uses TRBV5-4 with TRBJ1-1, with TRBD1 identical over 7 bases. The CDR3 sequence is 14 residues long. Germline V gene sequence: CDR1 SGHNT, CDR2 YYREEE (reference sequence). Trimming removed 5 bases from V and 2 bases from J; junction bases left unmatched: 6. Incomplete CDR3 DNA: TGTGCCAGCAGTGTCCGGGACAGAAACACTGAA. Translated, it gives CASSVRDRNTE. The full CDR3 is CASSVRDRNTEAFF.

A note on this clone: With the read ending 3 residues before the CDR3 end, the germline J gene is used to fill in that end. This rearrangement joins TRBV7-6 to TRBJ2-7, with D perhaps matching TRBD1 (5 bases). Per germline, CDR1 SGHVS and CDR2 FNYEAQ. This CDR3 spans 15 amino acids. Deletions cut 5 bases from V and 2 bases from J, with 16 bases between. The sequenced CDR3 bases are TGTGCCAGCAGCCCCGATAGGGGATTTACCTACGAG. It specifies CASSPDRGFTYE. The whole CDR3 is CASSPDRGFTYEQYF.

The CDR3 is CASSLTSTGELFF. CDR3 DNA (partial): TGTGCCAGCAGCCTTACAAGCACCGGGGAG. V usage is TRBV4-2 and J usage is TRBJ2-2; D remains unclear. The read ends 3 residues early relative to the CDR3; the germline J gene fills the gap. The CDR3 is made up of 13 amino acids. Germline CDR1 LGHNA, CDR2 YNFKEQ. The V end lost 4 bases, the J end lost 4 bases, and 7 bases lay between the germline ends.

As to this clone: Read sequence stops 3 residues before the CDR3 end, and the germline J gene provides the missing end. This sequence joins TRBV14 and TRBJ2-6; D is possibly TRBD2 (6 bases). CDR1 and CDR2 from the germline V gene are SGHDN and FVKESK. The CDR3 spans 13 residues. V gave up 3 bases and J gave up 12 bases, with 12 bases separating them. The CDR3 region is CASSHRGGAVLTF. The CDR3 DNA, read in part, is TGTGCCAGCAGCCACCGGGGAGGCGCCGTC.

Points on this clone: The read finishes 3 residues shy of the CDR3 end, and the germline J gene is used to complete it. The rearrangement uses TRBV12-3 or TRBV12-4 and TRBJ1-4; D possibly corresponds to TRBD1 (5 bases). The CDR3 is 15 residues long. Trimming took 5 bases from V and 6 from J, leaving 16 bases between them. CDR3 amino acids: CASSPPTVRYEKLFF. Incomplete CDR3 DNA: TGTGCCAGCAGTCCGCCGACAGTCCGTTATGAAAAA.

Notes on this clone: The read ends 3 residues before the CDR3 terminus; that terminus is restored from the germline J gene. The chain employs TRBV19 and TRBJ1-3; D possibly corresponds to TRBD1 (6 bases). Germline V gene lookup returns CDR1 LNHDA and CDR2 SQIVND (reference sequence). The V and J ends lost 6 bases and 0 bases respectively, with 12 bases between them. The CDR3 is made up of 15 amino acids. CDR3 DNA, as far as it was read: TGTGCCAGTAGGAACAGGGTTCTCTCTGGAAACACC. This codes for CASRNRVLSGNT. The full CDR3 reads CASRNRVLSGNTIYF.

As to this clone: The CDR3 end lies 3 residues beyond the end of the read and is filled in from the germline J gene. This rearrangement joins TRBV19 to TRBJ2-7; 8 nucleotides match TRBD1. The CDR3 loop spans 15 amino acids. The V gene's germline CDR1 is LNHDA and CDR2 SQIVND (reference sequence). V shed 8 bases and J 1 base; nucleotides not matched to a gene: 10. The covered CDR3 bases are TGTGCCAGTTCTCGCCCCGGGACAGGTTCCTACGAG. This sequence encodes CASSRPGTGSYE. The entire CDR3 sequence reads CASSRPGTGSYEQYF.

Partial CDR3 DNA: TGTGCCAGTAGTATAGTTGGCAGCTACGAG. It codes for CASSIVGSYE. The full CDR3 is CASSIVGSYEQYF. This chain links TRBV19 with TRBJ2-7; D unresolved. The read comes to an end 3 residues before the CDR3 does, leaving the germline J gene to fill in the end. CDR3 length: 13 amino acids. V was trimmed by 1 base and J by 3 bases, leaving 7 bases between them. Germline CDR1 reads LNHDA; CDR2 reads SQIVND (reference sequence).

With regard to this clone: The read gets to within 3 residues of the CDR3 end, and the germline J gene fills in the rest. V is TRBV6-4 and J is TRBJ2-3, with a weak D call TRBD2 (6 bases). Trimming pared 0 bases from V and 1 base from J, leaving 11 bases between. This CDR3 spans 16 amino acids. Germline V gives CDR1 MRHNA, CDR2 SNTAGT. CDR3 DNA (partial): TGTGCCAGCAGTGACTCGGGCGGAGGGGGCACAGATACG. Protein sequence: CASSDSGGGGTDT. The complete CDR3 protein is CASSDSGGGGTDTQYF.

To note about this clone: The read comes to an end 3 residues before the CDR3 does, leaving the germline J gene to fill in the end. The chain couples TRBV7-9 to TRBJ2-1, with 7 nucleotides matching TRBD1. The CDR3 runs to 13 residues. V shed 5 bases, J shed 9 bases, and the junction held 7 bases outside the gene matches. The germline V gene has CDR1 SEHNR and CDR2 FQNEAQ (reference sequence). CDR3 in amino acids: CASSQWTGGEQFF. The CDR3 DNA, read in part, is TGTGCCAGCAGCCAATGGACAGGAGGTGAG.

With respect to this clone: Read data end 3 residues before the CDR3 end; the end is taken from the germline J gene. The rearrangement links TRBV7-9 to TRBJ1-1, with D possibly being TRBD1 (6 bases). CDR1 is SEHNR and CDR2 is FQNEAQ in the germline V gene (reference sequence). There are 14 residues in the CDR3. With 3 bases removed from V and 1 base from J, the gap between germline ends came to 9 bases. The covered CDR3 bases are TGTGCCAGCAGCTTTGGGGGGGCGAACACTGAA. It yields the protein CASSFGGANTE. In full, the CDR3 is CASSFGGANTEAFF.